This section outlines one TCR beta chain sequence together with its context. A read error may account for a junction end that differs from germline. The data stem from a study of T cell responses to AZD1222 COVID-19 vaccine. Germline V gene sequence: CDR1 WSHSY, CDR2 SAAADI. The CDR3 runs 13 residues. TCRdb's copy holds only in-frame clones and misses some; the assay was immunoSEQ multiplex PCR. The sample contains some 89,000 clones, 70% to 90% of which appear only once. The V call is TRBV10-2, the J call TRBJ1-5; TRBD1 matches at 7 bases. This TCR derives from an adult in good health. Sequenced here: peripheral blood, sampled on day 0 of MenACWY control vaccination. In DNA form, the CDR3 reads TGCGCCCGCAGTGGCCAGGGGGAGCAGCCCCAGCATTTT. This sequence encodes CARSGQGEQPQHF.